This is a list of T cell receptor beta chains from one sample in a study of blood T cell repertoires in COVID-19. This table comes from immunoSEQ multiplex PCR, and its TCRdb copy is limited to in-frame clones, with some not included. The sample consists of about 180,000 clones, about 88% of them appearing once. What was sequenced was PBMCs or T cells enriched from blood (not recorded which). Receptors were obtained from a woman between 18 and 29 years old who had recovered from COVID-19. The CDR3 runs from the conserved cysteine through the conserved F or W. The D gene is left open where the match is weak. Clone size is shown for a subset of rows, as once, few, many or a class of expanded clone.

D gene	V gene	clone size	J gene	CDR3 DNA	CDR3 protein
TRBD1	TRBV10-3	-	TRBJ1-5	TGTGCCATCAGTGAGTTAAGGACAGGGGTGGGAAATCAGCCCCAGCATTTT	CAISELRTGVGNQPQHF
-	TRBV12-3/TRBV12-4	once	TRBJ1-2	TGTGCCAGCAGTTTGACAACGGCTGATGGCTACACCTTC	CASSLTTADGYTF
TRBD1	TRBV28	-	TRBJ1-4	TGTGCCAGCAGTTTCCAACCCACAGGGGACCTACTTGCAACTAATGAAAAACTGTTTTTT	CASSFQPTGDLLATNEKLFF
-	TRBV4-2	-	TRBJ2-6	TGTGCCAGCAGCCTTTTCAGGGTTGAGGCCAACGTCCTGACTTTC	CASSLFRVEANVLTF
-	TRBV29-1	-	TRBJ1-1	TGCAGCGTTTGGGTTCAGGACACTGAAGCTTTCTTT	CSVWVQDTEAFF
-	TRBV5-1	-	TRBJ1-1	TGCGCCAGCAGCTTGGTCAGGGAAAACACTGAAGCTTTCTTT	CASSLVRENTEAFF
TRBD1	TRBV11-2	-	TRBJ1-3	TGTGCCAGCAGCTATCGTGTCGGGACAGCAACCGGAAACACCATATATTTT	CASSYRVGTATGNTIYF
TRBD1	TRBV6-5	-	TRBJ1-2	TGTGCCAGCGGGGCAGGGGGTACTAACTATGGCTACACCTTC	CASGAGGTNYGYTF
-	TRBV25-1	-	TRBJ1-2	TGTGCCAGCAAAGGAGGCCACTATGGCTACACCTTC	CASKGGHYGYTF
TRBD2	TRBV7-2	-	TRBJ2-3	TGTGCCAGCGGGGTTCGCGCGGGGAGGGGTAGCACAGATACGCAGTATTTT	CASGVRAGRGSTDTQYF
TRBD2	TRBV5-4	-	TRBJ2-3	TGTGCCAGCAGCTTGGCCAGCGGGGGGGCTTTTCGCACAGATACGCAGTATTTT	CASSLASGGAFRTDTQYF
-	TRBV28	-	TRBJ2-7	TGTGCCAGCAGTTTACAGGAATACGAGCAGTACTTC	CASSLQEYEQYF
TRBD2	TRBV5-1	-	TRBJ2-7	TGCGCCAGCAATCGTGCAACTAGCGGGGGGGCGTTCACCCACGAGCAGTACTTC	CASNRATSGGAFTHEQYF
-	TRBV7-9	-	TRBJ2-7	TGTGCCAGCAGCCCCCTGACAGAGACCTACGAGCAGTACTTC	CASSPLTETYEQYF
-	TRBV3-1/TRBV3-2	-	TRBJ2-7	TGTGCCAGCAGCCAAGCTTACGAGCAGTACTTC	CASSQAYEQYF
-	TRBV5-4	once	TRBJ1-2	TGTGCCAGCAGCTTGGATTCCCGAGGGCCGTCTGGCTACACCTTC	CASSLDSRGPSGYTF
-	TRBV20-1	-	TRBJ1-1	TGCAGTGCTAGTCCGACAGACCATGAAGCTTTCTTT	CSASPTDHEAFF
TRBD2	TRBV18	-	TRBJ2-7	TGTGCCAGCTCACCTAACCCTAGCGGGGACTACGAGCAGTACTTC	CASSPNPSGDYEQYF
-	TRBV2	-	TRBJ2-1	TGTGCCAGCAGTGATCTCTACTCCTACAATGAGCAGTTCTTC	CASSDLYSYNEQFF
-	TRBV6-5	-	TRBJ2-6	TGTGCCAGCCGAATTCAGGGAGGTGGGGCCAACGTCCTGACTTTC	CASRIQGGGANVLTF
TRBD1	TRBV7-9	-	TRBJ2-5	TGTGCCAGCAGCCCCCGGGACAGGGGTGATGAGACCCAGTACTTC	CASSPRDRGDETQYF
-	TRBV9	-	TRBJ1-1	TGTGCCAGCAGCCAGGGACAGAACACTGAAGCTTTCTTT	CASSQGQNTEAFF
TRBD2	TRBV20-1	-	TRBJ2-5	TGCAGTGCTAGTATTCCTAGCGGGAGCCTTTTGGGAGAGACCCAGTACTTC	CSASIPSGSLLGETQYF
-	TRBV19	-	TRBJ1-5	TGTGCCAGTAGTATGACAGAACTTAGCAATCAGCCCCAGCATTTT	CASSMTELSNQPQHF
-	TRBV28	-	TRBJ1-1	TGTGCCAGCAGTAATACAGTATATAGTACTGAAGCTTTCTTT	CASSNTVYSTEAFF
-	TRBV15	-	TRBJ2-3	TGTGCCACCAGCAGAGGGGGAGCAGATACGCAGTATTTT	CATSRGGADTQYF
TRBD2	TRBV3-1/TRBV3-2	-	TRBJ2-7	TGTGCCAGCAGCCATCCTAGCGGGGGTACCTACGAGCAGTACTTC	CASSHPSGGTYEQYF
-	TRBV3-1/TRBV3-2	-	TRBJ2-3	TGTGCCAGCAGCCAAGGGGCAGCCGTTTACACAGATACGCAGTATTTT	CASSQGAAVYTDTQYF
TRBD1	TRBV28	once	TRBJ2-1	TGTGCCAGCGGCAGGACAGGGGGGTTTTTGAATGAGCAGTTCTTC	CASGRTGGFLNEQFF
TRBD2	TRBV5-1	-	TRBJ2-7	TGCGCCAGCACTACGGGAAGATGGGGGGGCTACGAGCAGTACTTC	CASTTGRWGGYEQYF
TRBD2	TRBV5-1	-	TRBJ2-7	TGCGCCAGCAGCTTGGTGGCTAGCGGGGATTACGAGCAGTACTTC	CASSLVASGDYEQYF
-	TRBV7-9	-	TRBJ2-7	TGTGCCAGCAGGGGCAGGGACTCCTACGAGCAGTACTTC	CASRGRDSYEQYF
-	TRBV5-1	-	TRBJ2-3	TGCGCCAGCAGCTTGAGGGGGGGAGATACGCAGTATTTT	CASSLRGGDTQYF
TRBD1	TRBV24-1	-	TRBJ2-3	TGTGCCACCAGTGATCCGCAAATTCGGGACAGGGGGCTTGGAGATACGCAGTATTTT	CATSDPQIRDRGLGDTQYF
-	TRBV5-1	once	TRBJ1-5	TGCGCCAGCAGCTCCCGGGATGACGGACAGCCCCAGCATTTT	CASSSRDDGQPQHF
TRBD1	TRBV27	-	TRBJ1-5	TGTGCCAGCAGTTTTAACCGAGCGACAGGGAGTAATCAGCCCCAGCATTTT	CASSFNRATGSNQPQHF
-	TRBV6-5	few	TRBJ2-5	TGTGCCAGCAGTTCGCATCACACAGGGTTTTCGTCCCAGTACTTC	CASSSHHTGFSSQYF
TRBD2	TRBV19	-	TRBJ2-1	TGTGCCAGTACCCCCGGGGGGTTGGACTCCTACAATGAGCAGTTCTTC	CASTPGGLDSYNEQFF
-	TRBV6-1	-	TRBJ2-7	TGTGCCAGCAGTGAATCCACAGGAACCTACGAGCAGTACTTC	CASSESTGTYEQYF
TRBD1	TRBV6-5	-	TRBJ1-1	TGTGCCAGCAGTTACTCGGGGACAGCGAACACTGAAGCTTTCTTT	CASSYSGTANTEAFF
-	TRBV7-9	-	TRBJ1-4	TGTGCCAGCAGCTTACAGGGACTTGCAACTAATGAAAAACTGTTTTTT	CASSLQGLATNEKLFF
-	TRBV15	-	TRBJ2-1	TGTGCCACCAGCAGAGCAGGGGTAAATGAGCAGTTCTTC	CATSRAGVNEQFF
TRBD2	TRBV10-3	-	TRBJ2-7	TGTGCCACCGAACCCGGGACTAGCGGGGCCTACGAGCAGTACTTC	CATEPGTSGAYEQYF